Listed below are T cell receptor beta chains from one sample, sequenced in a study of T-cell memory formation after mild COVID-19. TCRdb re-called the 5' RACE reads with MiXCR, one entry per CDR3 protein. The sample carries under 300,000 distinct CDR3 sequences, roughly 15% recorded once. The specimen was PBMCs or a T cell subset sorted from them (not recorded which). These receptor sequences come from a man younger than 35 who had mild COVID-19 (a few samples of this study predate the infection). Cell type and time point are not known. Each CDR3 is given with its conserved first and last residue. D genes are given only for firm matches. The size entry is marked missing in some rows and otherwise reads once, few, many or a size class.

D,size,J,V,DNA,CDR3
TRBD1,few,TRBJ1-5,TRBV6-5,TGTGCCAGCAGCTTAACAGGGGGCTATCAGCCCCAGCATTTT,CASSLTGGYQPQHF
.,.,TRBJ1-2,TRBV5-1,TGCGCCAGCAGCTTGGCCCAGGGTAGTGATGGCTACACCTTC,CASSLAQGSDGYTF
TRBD2,many,TRBJ2-3,TRBV4-2,TGTGCCAGCAGCCCCGGACTAGCGGGGACAGATACGCAGTATTTT,CASSPGLAGTDTQYF
.,.,TRBJ1-2,TRBV7-2,TGTGCCAGCAGCTTAGGTTTCGGTGATCTGTATGGCTACACCTTC,CASSLGFGDLYGYTF
.,.,TRBJ2-4,TRBV11-2,TGTGCCAGCAGCTCCCCCAAAGGAGGGGGCGAGTCCAAAAACATTCAGTACTTC,CASSSPKGGGESKNIQYF
.,.,TRBJ2-3,TRBV6-5,TGTGCCAGCAGCTCCTTGGGGTTCACAGATACGCAGTATTTT,CASSSLGFTDTQYF
.,few,TRBJ2-1,TRBV24-1,TGTGCCACCGGCCGTAACAATGAGCAGTTCTTC,CATGRNNEQFF
.,.,TRBJ2-1,TRBV20-1,TGCAGTGCCCCGAGGACTCGAAGCTCCTACAATGAGCAGTTCTTC,CSAPRTRSSYNEQFF
.,.,TRBJ1-5,TRBV12-3/TRBV12-4,TGTGCCAGCAGTTTACAGGGAGGGATTCAGCCCCAGCATTTT,CASSLQGGIQPQHF
.,.,TRBJ2-1,TRBV29-1,TGCAGCGTTGCCCTACTATCCTCCTACAATGAGCAGTTCTTC,CSVALLSSYNEQFF
.,.,TRBJ2-7,TRBV18,TGTGCCAGCTCCACAGCGCGCGAGCAGTACTTC,CASSTAREQYF
.,few,TRBJ1-4,TRBV7-8,TGTGCCAGCAGCTTAGGGGCGCTCGATGAAAAACTGTTTTTT,CASSLGALDEKLFF
.,few,TRBJ1-1,TRBV7-9,TGTGCCAGCAGGGGGGACACTCAGAACACTGAAGCTTTCTTT,CASRGDTQNTEAFF
TRBD1,few,TRBJ1-4,TRBV12-3/TRBV12-4,TGTGCCAGCATGCGGACAGGGGGTGAAAAACTGTTTTTT,CASMRTGGEKLFF
.,.,TRBJ2-1,TRBV7-2,TGTGCCAGCAGCTTAGCCCCCGAGGGATACAATGAGCAGTTCTTC,CASSLAPEGYNEQFF